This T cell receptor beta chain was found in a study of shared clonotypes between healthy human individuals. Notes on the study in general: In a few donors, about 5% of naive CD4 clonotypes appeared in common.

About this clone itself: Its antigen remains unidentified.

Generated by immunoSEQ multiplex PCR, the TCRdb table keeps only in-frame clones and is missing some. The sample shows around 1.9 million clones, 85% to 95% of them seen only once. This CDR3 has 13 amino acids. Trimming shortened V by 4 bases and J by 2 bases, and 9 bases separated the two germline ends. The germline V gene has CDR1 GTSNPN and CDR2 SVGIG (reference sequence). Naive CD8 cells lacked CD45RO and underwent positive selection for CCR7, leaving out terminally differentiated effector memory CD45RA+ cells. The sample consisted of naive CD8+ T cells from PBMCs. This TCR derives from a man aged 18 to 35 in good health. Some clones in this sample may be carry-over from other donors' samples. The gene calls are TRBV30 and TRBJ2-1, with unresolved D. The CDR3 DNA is TGTGCCTGGACTCTTTTAACCTACAATGAGCAGTTCTTC. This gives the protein CAWTLLTYNEQFF.